This T cell receptor beta chain was found in a study of CD8+ T cells in alopecia areata (dated by TCRdb to 2016 to 2019). In terms of the full investigation: Treated patients were enrolled in an open-label pilot trial of oral tofacitinib, 5 to 10 mg twice daily, for moderate-to-severe alopecia areata. Tofacitinib was administered for 6 to 18 months, and 6 months of follow-up off drug were then conducted to assess delayed response and recurrence. For the treated patients, the SALT score, which quantifies what percentage of scalp surface area is affected, served as the measure of disease severity. The study used high-throughput TCRbeta sequencing to examine T cell clonal expansion in alopecia areata, in both the C3H/HeJ mouse model and human patients. Scalp tissue and sorted CD4+ and CD8+ peripheral blood T cells from patchy and totalis/universalis alopecia areata patients and from healthy controls were covered by human TCRbeta sequencing. Biopsies were taken from tofacitinib-treated patients at baseline and again at 4 and 24 weeks into treatment, and several of those patients also had a later scalp biopsy. Clonality in the scalp was compared among normal scalp (n=4), patchy alopecia areata scalp (n=8), and alopecia totalis/universalis scalp (n=8). RNA was extracted with the PAXgene miRNA kit for fixed scalp, the miRNeasy kit for PBMCs, and the RNeasy kit for mouse skin. immunoSEQ multiplex PCR using 35 Vbeta forward primers and 13 Jbeta reverse primers was used to amplify TCRbeta CDR3 regions. Broad study findings and their caveats: Tofacitinib significantly decreased scalp clonality and the number of expanded CD8+ clones among the top 100 scalp clones. During tofacitinib treatment, many expanded lesional clones stuck around in both scalp and blood, and this persistence may partly explain why relapse happens after treatment is stopped. Because the treated cohort was small and included a single nonresponder, larger studies are needed to assess links between baseline CD8+ expansion and response. Shared TCR sequences between patients were less evident than in mice, which may be partly attributable to HLA diversity in the patient population. Higher clonality and more expanded CD8+ clones were observed in lesional scalp than in normal scalp, particularly in alopecia totalis/universalis, a finding suggestive of antigenic drive. Unlike mouse skin, which is dominated by gammadelta T cells, normal human skin has resident alphabeta T cells that are also sequenced, and this complicates analysis of the scalp TCR repertoire.

In light of the paper, this sample's time point label describes: around 4 weeks on oral tofacitinib. Sample treatment or condition, as interpreted from the label and publication: oral pan-JAK inhibitor, 5-10 mg twice daily. Lesional scalp punch biopsies and peripheral blood were collected from alopecia areata patients. After PBMCs were isolated by density centrifugation and stained for CD3, CD4 and CD8, a FACSAria was used to sort CD4+ and CD8+ T cells. The library was obtained by the immunoSEQ multiplex PCR assay. For TCR sequencing, RNA was extracted from every sample and reverse transcribed into cDNA to serve as template. First-strand cDNA was synthesized with SuperScript III using a 2:1 mix of oligo-dT and random hexamers. Amplification bias was assessed with a synthetic immune receptor repertoire, and residual bias was removed computationally. The study's own analysis went as follows. After raw reads were preprocessed to remove errors, the CDR3 was defined following IMGT conventions as running from the conserved cysteine to phenylalanine. Clonality was calculated as 1 minus Shannon entropy normalized by log2 of the number of productive unique TCRs. Whether each scalp clone was CD4 or CD8 was inferred by checking scalp TCRbeta sequences against the CD4 and CD8 repertoires from sorted blood. TCRdb's version of the immuneACCESS table is confined to in-frame rearrangements and falls short of the full clone set. An unresolved V gene accounts for under half of the shortfall where checked; the remainder is of unknown origin. The DNA was the basis for D and trimming; V, J and clone size are from that table. Present in this sample are about 140,000 clones, roughly 82% of which were seen just once. In total, the top ten clones hold 20% to 25% of the sample.

For this clone: Its target antigen remains unknown. No quality values exist for individual bases; no much larger clone is one base distant.

The origin of this receptor is a human donor with alopecia areata. The sample in question was CD8+ T cells sorted from blood, obtained at week 4, from a patient treated with tofacitinib.

CDR3 region: CTVKGQQYFISGSPLHF. The DNA sequence reads TGCACCGTGAAAGGGCAGCAGTATTTTATTAGTGGTTCACCCCTCCACTTT. In this chain, TRBV29-1 is recombined with TRBJ1-6, with an unclear D gene assignment. The CDR1 and CDR2 encoded by the germline V gene are SQVTM and ANQGSEA. Including cysteine and phenylalanine, the CDR3 has 17 amino acids. The kept DNA is CDR3 alone, 51 bases in frame from the first base.